This TCR beta chain was identified during a study of blood T cell repertoires in COVID-19. The wider study: From the United States, Italy and Spain came samples of acute and convalescent COVID-19.

Germline CDR1 is MNHEY and CDR2 is SVGEGT. The length of the CDR3 is 15 residues. The germline V and J ends were trimmed by 2 bases and 0 bases, with 10 bases remaining between them. Original processing methods: Estimation of nucleated cell counts relied on the amplification of reference gene primers. Clones were read by immunoSEQ multiplex PCR, and TCRdb kept only the in-frame ones, dropping some. Clone size and V and J calls were adopted from that table, with D and trimming inferred from the DNA. The sample lists some 100,000 clones, less than 95% seen once, with 5% to 6.5% in the top ten. V and J are TRBV6-2 or TRBV6-3 and TRBJ1-2; D call uncertain. Sequenced input: peripheral blood. The TCR originated in a man aged 50-59 years with acute or convalescent COVID-19. CDR3 sequence reads: CASSYVRKANYGYTF. As DNA, the CDR3 is TGTGCCAGCAGTTACGTGCGAAAAGCTAACTATGGCTACACCTTC.